This TCR beta chain was documented in a study of cytomegalovirus exposure and HLA in healthy donors. PCR was performed using 60 Vbeta and 13 Jbeta primers. Assay: immunoSEQ multiplex PCR; the TCRdb copy retains only in-frame clones and omits some. The table has approximately 130,000 clones, around 84% seen once. This clone was found a few times. What it binds is not known. Study-wide findings and caveats: In an earlier analysis, about 90% or about 30%: the productive usage of most TCR beta V segments. Presence/absence comparisons presumed near-even sequencing depth among donors.

This clonotype was obtained from a woman between 40 and 50 years old in good health and CMV-seronegative. Sequenced sample: PBMCs.

DNA of the CDR3: TGTGCCAGCAGCCAACAAGGGGGGAACACTGAAGCTTTCTTT. The encoded protein is CASSQQGGNTEAFF. This chain connects TRBV4-2 to TRBJ1-1; perhaps TRBD1 as D (6 bases). Germline loops: CDR1 LGHNA, CDR2 YNFKEQ. This CDR3 region has 14 residues. V lost 2 bases, J lost 1 base, and 8 bases lay in between.